These T cell receptor beta chains were read from a single sample in a study of blood T cell repertoires in COVID-19. The protocol was immunoSEQ multiplex PCR, while the TCRdb copy is restricted to in-frame clones and leaves out a portion. The data hold some 180,000 clones, with around 90% observed a single time. The sequencing sample was made of peripheral blood. Receptors originate from a woman of 80 years or more with COVID-19, enrolled during active disease. The CDR3 runs from the conserved cysteine through the conserved F or W. The D gene is left open where the match is weak. Clone size is shown for a subset of rows, as once, few, many or a class of expanded clone.

d_gene,abundance,j_gene,v_gene,CDR3nt,CDR3aa
TRBD1,NA,TRBJ2-1,TRBV29-1,TGCAGCGTTGTGGAGAGACAGGGGGGTCACAATGAGCAGTTCTTC,CSVVERQGGHNEQFF
NA,NA,TRBJ1-3,TRBV28,TGTGCCAGCATTCGTGGGGGGGCGGGAAACACTATATATTTT,CASIRGGAGNTIYF
NA,few,TRBJ1-3,TRBV4-3,TGCGCCAGCAGCCTGGGGCCGGGAAACACCATATATTTT,CASSLGPGNTIYF
TRBD2,NA,TRBJ2-1,TRBV5-1,TGCGCCAGCAGCTTTAGCGGGGGCTCCTACAATGAGCAGTTCTTC,CASSFSGGSYNEQFF
TRBD1,few,TRBJ1-5,TRBV5-1,TGCGCCAGCAGCGCCGGGACAGGGGGCGGTCAGCCCCAGCATTTT,CASSAGTGGGQPQHF
NA,NA,TRBJ2-5,TRBV9,TGTGCCAGCAGCCCCGGGACACGGGAAGAGACCCAGTACTTC,CASSPGTREETQYF
NA,NA,TRBJ2-7,TRBV6-2/TRBV6-3,TGTGCCAGCAGTTCAGCCGGGACCTACGAGCAGTACTTC,CASSSAGTYEQYF
TRBD1,NA,TRBJ1-1,TRBV27,TGTGCCAGCAGTTTCGAAACCAGGGGGAGGAACACTGAAGCTTTCTTT,CASSFETRGRNTEAFF
TRBD1,NA,TRBJ2-3,TRBV5-6,TGTGCCAGCAGCTTTATAGACAGGGGAGGCACAGATACGCAGTATTTT,CASSFIDRGGTDTQYF
NA,NA,TRBJ1-1,TRBV7-8,TGTGCCAGCAGCCCGAACAGGGCTAACACTGAAGCTTTCTTT,CASSPNRANTEAFF
NA,NA,TRBJ1-1,TRBV19,TGTGCCAGTTCTGTCAGGGGCTGGGGCACTGAAGCTTTCTTT,CASSVRGWGTEAFF
TRBD2,NA,TRBJ2-1,TRBV27,TGTGCCAGCAGTTTCCGGGCTAGCGGGATAGGTGAGCAGTTCTTC,CASSFRASGIGEQFF
TRBD1,NA,TRBJ2-7,TRBV28,TGTGCCAGCAGCCCTCCTGGGACAGGGTGGAACGAGCAGTACTTC,CASSPPGTGWNEQYF
NA,NA,TRBJ1-4,TRBV6-2/TRBV6-3,TGTGCCAGCAGTTTGTTCTCAACTAATGAAAAACTGTTTTTT,CASSLFSTNEKLFF
TRBD2,NA,TRBJ2-2,TRBV4-3,TGCGCCAGCAGCCAAGGACTAGCGAGCACCGGGGAGCTGTTTTTT,CASSQGLASTGELFF
NA,NA,TRBJ2-5,TRBV7-9,TGTGCCAGCAGCCAGAACCAAGAGACCCAGTACTTC,CASSQNQETQYF
TRBD1,few,TRBJ2-2,TRBV2,TGTGCCAGCTTAAGAGACAGGGGCAACACCGGGGAGCTGTTTTTT,CASLRDRGNTGELFF
TRBD1,NA,TRBJ2-6,TRBV11-2,TGTGCCAGCAGCCGGACTGGGACAGAGGTCAACGTCCTGACTTTC,CASSRTGTEVNVLTF
NA,NA,TRBJ2-7,TRBV5-5,TGTGCCAGCAGTCCGGGCCTTTTAGGGGGTAGGTCCTACGAGCAGTACTTC,CASSPGLLGGRSYEQYF
NA,NA,TRBJ1-1,TRBV6-5,TGTGCCAGCAGTTACAATAAAGGACAGATGAACACTGAAGCTTTCTTT,CASSYNKGQMNTEAFF
NA,once,TRBJ1-1,TRBV2,TGTGCCAGCAGTGTCTTGCAGGGGCTGAACACTGAAGCTTTCTTT,CASSVLQGLNTEAFF
NA,NA,TRBJ1-5,TRBV5-1,TGCGCCAGCAGCCCTGCGGGGGGAAGCAATCAGCCCCAGCATTTT,CASSPAGGSNQPQHF
NA,NA,TRBJ2-5,TRBV4-2,TGTGCCAGCAGCCGGGCTAGCGAAGGGGAGACCCAGTACTTC,CASSRASEGETQYF
NA,NA,TRBJ1-6,TRBV4-3,TGCGCCAGCAGCCAAGTGGGCAGCAATTCACCCCTCCACTTT,CASSQVGSNSPLHF
NA,NA,TRBJ1-2,TRBV6-5,TGTGCCAGCAGTCCCTATGGGGGCGGTAGCTATGGCTACACCTTC,CASSPYGGGSYGYTF
TRBD1,NA,TRBJ1-1,TRBV12-3/TRBV12-4,TGTGCCAGCAGTTTGGATGGGACAGGAAAAGCTTTCTTT,CASSLDGTGKAFF
TRBD1,NA,TRBJ2-7,TRBV7-2,TGTGCCAGCAGCTTAGTGACAGGGACAGGGGGCCACGAGCAGTACTTC,CASSLVTGTGGHEQYF
NA,few,TRBJ1-5,TRBV28,TGTGCCAGCAGGGCAGGAGGGGCAGCGGGTCAGCCCCAGCATTTT,CASRAGGAAGQPQHF
TRBD1,NA,TRBJ1-1,TRBV6-4,TGTGACCCCGGGGGACAGGGGGGAGAAGCTTTCTTT,CDPGGQGGEAFF
NA,NA,TRBJ1-2,TRBV19,TGTGCCAGTAGTCCCTGGGCAGTCGCATCCTATGGCTACACCTTC,CASSPWAVASYGYTF
TRBD1,NA,TRBJ1-5,TRBV27,TGTGCCAGCAGTTTGGACAGGGGGAACAATCAGCCCCAGCATTTT,CASSLDRGNNQPQHF
NA,NA,TRBJ1-1,TRBV19,TGTGCCAGTAATTCCCCTAGACCGGGTGAAGCTTTCTTT,CASNSPRPGEAFF
NA,NA,TRBJ1-1,TRBV2,TGTGCCAGCAGTGAGCTCGGGGTCCAGAACACTGAAGCTTTCTTT,CASSELGVQNTEAFF
NA,NA,TRBJ1-4,TRBV28,TGTGCCAGCATAGGGGCCGCCGGGGAAAAACTGTTTTTT,CASIGAAGEKLFF
TRBD2,NA,TRBJ2-5,TRBV7-9,TGTGCCACCAGGACTAGCGGGGAAGAGACCCAGTACTTC,CATRTSGEETQYF
TRBD1,NA,TRBJ1-2,TRBV4-1,TGCGCCAGCAGCCAAGGAGCCCGGGACAGGGGAGGATATGGCTACACCTTC,CASSQGARDRGGYGYTF
NA,NA,TRBJ2-3,TRBV7-9,TGTGCCAGCAGCTCCCGGGGTGGGGTTGGGGATACGCAGTATTTT,CASSSRGGVGDTQYF
NA,NA,TRBJ1-1,TRBV19,TGTGCCAGTTCCTACCAGAACAGGGTCCTCAACACTGAAGCTTTCTTT,CASSYQNRVLNTEAFF
TRBD2,NA,TRBJ2-7,TRBV5-1,TGCGCCAGCAGCTTGGGGACTAGCGATGACGAGCAGTACTTC,CASSLGTSDDEQYF
NA,NA,TRBJ2-2,TRBV9,TGTGCCAGCAGCGTAGGGGCCCCGGGGGACACCGGGGAGCTGTTTTTT,CASSVGAPGDTGELFF
TRBD2,NA,TRBJ2-5,TRBV6-2/TRBV6-3,TGTGCCAGCAGTTACTCTGGGAGCGGGGTGGCGGGGGCCCAGTACTTC,CASSYSGSGVAGAQYF
NA,NA,TRBJ1-5,TRBV28,TGTGCCAGCAGCCGGCGGAGGGTCGGAGGCAATCAGCCCCAGCATTTT,CASSRRRVGGNQPQHF
NA,NA,TRBJ2-3,TRBV6-4,TGTGCCAGCAGTGGGGTTGTCGGGGATACGCAGTATTTT,CASSGVVGDTQYF
TRBD1,NA,TRBJ1-2,TRBV5-1,TGCGCCAGCAGCCCAACCGGGACAGGGCAGTATAGTGGCTACACCTTC,CASSPTGTGQYSGYTF
NA,NA,TRBJ1-4,TRBV19,TGTGCCAGTATCGCGCGGGCGGCGGGGCCTAATGAAAAACTGTTTTTT,CASIARAAGPNEKLFF
NA,NA,TRBJ2-7,TRBV7-2,TGTGCCAGCAGCCCCGGCTCAGGGGGGACTGGGGAGCAGTACTTC,CASSPGSGGTGEQYF
TRBD2,NA,TRBJ2-5,TRBV19,TGTGCCAGTAGTAGCGTAGCGGGGGCGATACAAGAGAACCAGTACTTC,CASSSVAGAIQENQYF
TRBD2,NA,TRBJ2-5,TRBV27,TGTGCCAGCAGTTTACTTTCGGCTAGCGGGAGCCAAGAGACCCAGTACTTC,CASSLLSASGSQETQYF
TRBD1,NA,TRBJ1-1,TRBV29-1,TGCAGCGCCTGGGACAGCTTGAACACTGAAGCTTTCTTT,CSAWDSLNTEAFF
NA,NA,TRBJ2-5,TRBV11-1,TGTGCCAGCAGCCGACTAGTACAAGAGACCCAGTACTTC,CASSRLVQETQYF
TRBD1,NA,TRBJ2-7,TRBV6-2/TRBV6-3,TGTGCCAGCAGCCCCGTACAGGGGTTCTACGAGCAGTACTTC,CASSPVQGFYEQYF
NA,NA,TRBJ2-5,TRBV4-2,TGTGCCAGCAGCCAGAACAGGGAAGAGACCCAGTACTTC,CASSQNREETQYF
TRBD1,NA,TRBJ1-2,TRBV28,TGTGCCAGCAGGAGGGGGCTCGGTGGCTACACCTTC,CASRRGLGGYTF
TRBD1,NA,TRBJ1-2,TRBV20-1,TGCAGTGCTAGTACGGGACAGACATCTTCTGGCTACACCTTC,CSASTGQTSSGYTF
TRBD1,NA,TRBJ1-5,TRBV24-1,TGTGCCACCAGTGCTCCCGGACAGGGGCAGCCCCAGCATTTT,CATSAPGQGQPQHF
TRBD1,NA,TRBJ2-3,TRBV5-6,TGTGCCAGCAGCAGACAGGGCGGCACAGATACGCAGTATTTT,CASSRQGGTDTQYF
TRBD1,once,TRBJ2-7,TRBV5-1,TGCGCCAGCAGCTTGGAACGCCCGACAGGGGACGAGCAGTACTTC,CASSLERPTGDEQYF
NA,once,TRBJ1-2,TRBV27,TGTGCCAGCAGTTCCACAGACAGCCGTGGCTACACCTTC,CASSSTDSRGYTF
TRBD1,NA,TRBJ1-2,TRBV28,TGTGCCAGCAGTTTATATATGGACAGGGGAAAAGGCTACACCTTC,CASSLYMDRGKGYTF
TRBD2,few,TRBJ2-3,TRBV5-1,TGCGCCAGCAGCCCACTAGCGGGGGGCACAGATACGCAGTATTTT,CASSPLAGGTDTQYF